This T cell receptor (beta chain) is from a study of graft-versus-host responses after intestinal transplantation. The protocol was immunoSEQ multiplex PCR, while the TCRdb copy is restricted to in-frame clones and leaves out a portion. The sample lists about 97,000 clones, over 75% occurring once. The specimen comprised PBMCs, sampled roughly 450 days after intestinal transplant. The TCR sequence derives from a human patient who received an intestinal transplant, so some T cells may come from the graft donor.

CDR3 amino acids: CASSSLGAPFF. The DNA for the CDR3 is TGTGCCAGCAGTTCCCTCGGGGCGCCTTTCTTT. The chain combines TRBV6-5 with TRBJ1-1; possibly TRBD1 for D (5 bases). The CDR3 totals 11 residues. Germline V lookup: CDR1 MNHEY, CDR2 SVGAGI. Trimming pared 4 bases from V and 12 bases from J, leaving 12 bases between.